This TCR beta chain was captured by sequencing in a study of T cell responses to AZD1222 COVID-19 vaccine. Study at large: Second-dose intervals near 4 or 12 weeks were combined.

Germline V CDR1 and CDR2: SGHVS, FQNEAQ. V trimming: 9 bases; J trimming: 9 bases; junction bases outside the gene matches: 14. The CDR3 loop spans 15 amino acids. The data were produced by immunoSEQ multiplex PCR, yet TCRdb's version contains in-frame clones alone and is incomplete. Of some 130,000 clones in the sample, more than 85% were seen once. The chain has TRBV7-8 and TRBJ2-1; 10 bases map to TRBD2. The receptor was isolated from an adult in good health. Sample: peripheral blood, taken on day 0 of AZD1222 vaccination. CDR3 residues: CASLGISGRASEQFF. The CDR3 region has the DNA TGTGCCAGTTTAGGGATAAGCGGGAGGGCCAGTGAGCAGTTCTTC.